The clone carrying this TCR beta chain showed up just a few times. TCRdb reprocessed the 5' RACE reads with MiXCR, giving one entry per CDR3 protein. The table shows hundreds of thousands of distinct CDR3 sequences, with approximately 13% occurring only once. Germline values: CDR1 MDHEN, CDR2 SYDVKM. CDR3 length: 16 residues. Losses at the gene ends were 7 bases for V and 4 bases for J; bases not matched to a gene: 14. The source of the sample is a study of T cells after yellow fever vaccination. The sample here was PBMCs, taken on the day of the yellow fever booster vaccination. The source is a man aged 25-45 years who received the YFV17D yellow fever vaccine. The gene calls are TRBV28 and TRBJ2-7; 9 bases align to TRBD1. The CDR3 DNA follows: TGTGCCAGCACTCCCGGGACAGGGCAGGTTCCGTACGAGCAGTACTTC. Encoded protein: CASTPGTGQVPYEQYF.